One sample yielded the 21 T cell receptor beta chains listed below, sequenced in a study of cytomegalovirus exposure and HLA in healthy donors (dated by TCRdb to about 2017). The protocol used for the library was the immunoSEQ multiplex PCR assay. The multiplex PCR relied on a mix of 60 forward primers for TCR Vbeta segments and 13 reverse primers for TCR Jbeta segments. The immuneACCESS repertoire file appears here via TCRdb, limited to in-frame rearrangements. These files lack a portion of the clones; in checked studies, under half of the deficit traces to unresolved V genes, and the cause of the others is not known. The sample includes about 140,000 clones, with approximately 73% observed a single time. Around 14% of the sample belongs to the ten largest clones. Sequencing input: PBMCs. These receptors came from a human donor in good health.

The genes are TRBV5-4 and TRBJ2-7, with D possibly matching TRBD2 (6 bases). Trimming stripped 1 base from V and 2 bases from J, with 13 bases between. The germline V gene encodes CDR1 SGHNT and CDR2 YYREEE (reference sequence). The CDR3 spans 15 residues. The CDR3 DNA reads TGTGCCAGCAGCTTGAAAACGGGAGTTGCCTACGAGCAGTACTTC. It is translated as CASSLKTGVAYEQYF.

This chain connects TRBV2 to TRBJ2-3; the match to TRBD1 covers 7 bases. This CDR3 is 13 amino acids long. Germline values: CDR1 SNHLY, CDR2 FYNNEI. With 2 bases clipped from V and 5 bases from J, the junction kept 1 base outside the gene matches. The CDR3 loop reads CASSENRGDTQYF. Written as DNA, the CDR3 is TGTGCCAGCAGTGAAAACAGGGGAGATACGCAGTATTTT. The full variable domain, in which reference TRBV2 and TRBJ2-3 provide the parts outside the CDR3, is EPEVTQTPSHQVTQMGQEVILRCVPISNHLYFYWYRQILGQKVEFLVSFYNNEISEKSEIFDDQFSVERPDGSNFTLKIRSTKLEDSAMYFCASSENRGDTQYFGPGTRLTVL.

The J gene is TRBJ2-2, the V gene TRBV11-3; D is perhaps TRBD2 (5 bases). The ends were cut back, 8 bases at V and 5 bases at J, with 15 bases in the middle. Germline V gene lookup returns CDR1 SGHNT and CDR2 YENEEA. The CDR3 length is 14 residues. CDR3 in amino acids: CASVSGVRTGELFF. The CDR3 DNA is TGTGCCAGCGTCAGCGGAGTCCGGACCGGGGAGCTGTTTTTT.

This sequence joins TRBV6-6 and TRBJ1-3; tentative D call: TRBD1 (5 bases). Per germline, CDR1 MNHNY and CDR2 SVGAGI (reference sequence). This CDR3 region has 15 residues. The V end lost 0 bases, the J end lost 2 bases, and 8 bases lay between the germline ends. The CDR3 loop reads CASSYSGGAGNTIYF. CDR3 DNA: TGTGCCAGCAGTTACTCCGGGGGGGCTGGAAACACCATATATTTT.

The genes are TRBV14 and TRBJ2-7, with 7 bases identical to TRBD2. Germline V gives CDR1 SGHDN, CDR2 FVKESK. The length of the CDR3 is 15 residues. The V segment lost 1 base and the J segment 2 bases; nucleotides outside the gene matches: 5. Here the CDR3 reads CASSQGVGRAYEQYF. The CDR3 DNA follows: TGTGCCAGCAGCCAAGGAGTAGGGAGGGCCTACGAGCAGTACTTC.

This chain uses TRBV5-1 with TRBJ1-5, with a weak D call TRBD1 (6 bases). CDR3 length: 16 amino acids. Per germline, CDR1 SGHRS and CDR2 YFSETQ. V shed 0 bases and J shed 2 bases, with 12 bases lying between them. The CDR3 protein is CASSLGPGQRNQPQHF. CDR3 nucleotide sequence: TGCGCCAGCAGCTTGGGCCCAGGACAGCGCAATCAGCCCCAGCATTTT.

The gene calls are TRBV4-1 and TRBJ2-2, with TRBD2 identical over 10 bases. The trim removed 6 bases at V and 9 bases at J, leaving 10 bases unmatched. This CDR3 spans 15 amino acids. Germline V gene lookup returns CDR1 MGHRA and CDR2 YSYEKL. CDR3 loop: CASRAGTSAGRELFF. CDR3 DNA sequence: TGCGCCAGCAGGGCCGGGACTAGCGCCGGAAGGGAGCTGTTTTTT.

The chain couples TRBV10-3 to TRBJ2-2; D is unclear. V lost 3 bases to trimming and J lost 6 bases, with 14 bases between them. Germline CDR1 reads ENHRY; CDR2 reads SYGVKD. The CDR3 covers 15 residues. Here the CDR3 DNA reads TGTGCCATCAGTGATTATAATAGCCCGGCCGGGGAGCTGTTTTTT. This encodes CAISDYNSPAGELFF.

This clone has a single count. V usage is TRBV7-3 and J usage is TRBJ2-1, with 15 positions matching TRBD2. V dropped 3 bases and J dropped 5; count of bases not matched to a gene: 8. This CDR3 has 18 residues. The germline V gene has CDR1 SGHTA and CDR2 FQGTGA. The CDR3 DNA sequence: TGTGCCAGCAGCTTGAGGACTAGCGGGAGGGCCTTGGACAATGAGCAGTTCTTC. Its protein product is CASSLRTSGRALDNEQFF. Drawing the rest from reference TRBV7-3 and TRBJ2-1, the complete variable domain is GAGVSQTPSNKVTEKGKYVELRCDPISGHTALYWYRQSLGQGPEFLIYFQGTGAADDSGLPNDRFFAVRPEGSVSTLKIQRTERGDSAVYLCASSLRTSGRALDNEQFFGPGTRLTVL.

This rearrangement joins TRBV2 to TRBJ1-5, with a tentative D call TRBD1 (5 bases). The germline CDR1 and CDR2 sequences are SNHLY and FYNNEI. CDR3 length: 14 amino acids. V was pared by 4 bases and J by 7 bases, with 14 bases between. CDR3 in DNA: TGTGCCAGCAGTGGGCAGGGTAGGGTGCAGCCCCAGCATTTT. Residues: CASSGQGRVQPQHF.

V is TRBV2 and J is TRBJ1-1; tentatively, D is TRBD1 (5 bases). Deletions cut 8 bases from V and 4 bases from J, with 11 bases between. Germline CDR1 SNHLY, CDR2 FYNNEI. This CDR3 is 12 amino acids long. This CDR3 reads CASGRRGTEAFF. The CDR3 DNA sequence: TGTGCCAGCGGAAGGAGGGGCACTGAAGCTTTCTTT.

The rearrangement joins TRBV7-9 to TRBJ2-1; D uncertain. Germline-derived CDR1 and CDR2 are SEHNR and FQNEAQ (reference sequence). V shed 5 bases and J shed 0 bases, with 11 bases lying between them. The CDR3 totals 15 residues. The CDR3 nucleotides read TGTGCCAGCAGCAGAGAGTCCACCTCCTACAATGAGCAGTTCTTC. Translated, it gives CASSRESTSYNEQFF.

The chain recombines TRBV11-1 with TRBJ2-7; 9 bases map to TRBD1. V shed 5 bases, J shed 6 bases, and the junction held 14 bases outside the gene matches. The CDR3 contains 16 residues. The germline V gene encodes CDR1 SGHAT and CDR2 FQDESV (reference sequence). CDR3 sequence reads: CASSPSRLGQGTEQYF. In DNA, the CDR3 is TGTGCCAGCAGCCCCTCCCGCCTGGGACAGGGAACCGAGCAGTACTTC.

The chain recombines TRBV28 with TRBJ1-2; D unclear. This CDR3 is built from 13 residues. V was pared by 2 bases and J by 4 bases, with 8 bases between. CDR1 and CDR2 from the germline V gene are MDHEN and SYDVKM. CDR3 DNA: TGTGCCAGCAGTTTAAGCGAGGGCTATGGCTACACCTTC. Its protein is CASSLSEGYGYTF.

In this sample, this clone turned up once. The chain is built from TRBV5-1 and TRBJ1-1; possible D gene TRBD1, 6 bases. There are 14 residues in the CDR3. Trimming removed 1 base at V and 3 bases at J, with 10 bases between. The germline V gene has CDR1 SGHRS and CDR2 YFSETQ. The CDR3 DNA reads TGCGCCAGCAGCTTGCGAAACAGGGACACTGAAGCTTTCTTT. Protein product: CASSLRNRDTEAFF.

The rearrangement links TRBV7-9 to TRBJ2-6; tentative D call: TRBD2 (5 bases). Germline CDR1 and CDR2: SEHNR and FQNEAQ (reference sequence). The CDR3 runs to 15 residues. V lost 6 bases, J lost 0 bases, and 9 bases lay in between. Here the CDR3 reads CASRSSLSGANVLTF. The CDR3 DNA follows: TGTGCCAGCAGGTCTAGCCTCTCTGGGGCCAACGTCCTGACTTTC.

This chain uses TRBV10-1 with TRBJ2-1, with 8 nucleotides matching TRBD2. The germline CDR1 and CDR2 sequences are WNHNN and SYGVQD (reference sequence). This CDR3 region has 14 residues. Trimming took 3 bases from V and 8 from J; bases not matched to a gene: 6. The CDR3 DNA is TGCGCCAGCAGTGACGGGAGCGGGGGTTATGAGCAGTTCTTC. Its translation is CASSDGSGGYEQFF.

This clone has just one count. The DNA of the CDR3 is TGTGCCGGTAGCCTTTCTTGGGAGAGCTCCTACAATGAGCAGTTCTTC. The encoded protein is CAGSLSWESSYNEQFF. The chain recombines TRBV5-8 with TRBJ2-1; D possibly corresponds to TRBD2 (5 bases). Germline V CDR1 and CDR2: SGHTS, YDEGEE. The ends were cut back, 10 bases at V and 0 bases at J, with 20 bases in the middle. The CDR3 has 16 amino acids.

This clone showed up just a few times. The chain combines TRBV14 with TRBJ2-1, with TRBD2 matching over 12 bases. J lost 8 bases, V lost 0 bases, and 8 bases had no gene match. Germline values: CDR1 SGHDN, CDR2 FVKESK. The CDR3 length is 17 residues. CDR3 sequence: CASSQDLRTSGVHEQFF. The CDR3 bases are TGTGCCAGCAGCCAAGATCTTAGGACTAGCGGGGTGCATGAGCAGTTCTTC.

The chain combines TRBV7-2 with TRBJ2-7; maybe TRBD1 (5 bases). There are 14 residues in the CDR3. The V and J ends lost 2 bases and 2 bases respectively, with 10 bases between them. Germline V CDR1 and CDR2: SGHTA, FQGNSA. The CDR3 sequence is CASSLRGIPYEQYF. The CDR3 nucleotides read TGTGCCAGCAGCTTAAGGGGCATCCCCTACGAGCAGTACTTC.

This clone was seen once. The rearrangement uses TRBV29-1 and TRBJ2-7, with 9 bases that match TRBD2. V lost 6 bases to trimming and J lost 4 bases; unmatched junction nucleotides: 13. The CDR3 spans 15 residues. Per the germline V gene, CDR1 is SQVTM and CDR2 is ANQGSEA. The CDR3 region has the DNA TGCAGCGTCCCGATCTGGGTAGCGGGGGTGTACGAGCAGTACTTC. It encodes CSVPIWVAGVYEQYF.